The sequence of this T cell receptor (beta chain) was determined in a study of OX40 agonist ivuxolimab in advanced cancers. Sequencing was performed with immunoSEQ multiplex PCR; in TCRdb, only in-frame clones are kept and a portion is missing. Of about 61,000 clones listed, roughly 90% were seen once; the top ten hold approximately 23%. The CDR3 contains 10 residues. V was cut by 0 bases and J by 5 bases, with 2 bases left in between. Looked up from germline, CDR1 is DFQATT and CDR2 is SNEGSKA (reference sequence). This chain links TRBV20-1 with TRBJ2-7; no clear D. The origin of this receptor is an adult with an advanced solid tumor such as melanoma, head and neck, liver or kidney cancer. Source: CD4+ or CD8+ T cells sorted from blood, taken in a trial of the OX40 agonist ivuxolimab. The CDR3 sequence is CSARDNEQYF. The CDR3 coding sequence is TGCAGTGCTAGAGATAACGAGCAGTACTTC.